The clone carrying this TCR beta chain is a singleton in its sample. The antigen remains unidentified. Healthy people donating bone marrow made up the donors. CDR3 size: 15 residues. V gave up 4 bases and J gave up 2 bases; unmatched junction bases: 6. In germline, CDR1 is MNHEY, CDR2 SMNVEV (reference sequence). The data were taken from a study of cytomegalovirus exposure and HLA in healthy donors. Study context: In an early release, HLA-typed donors contributed some 88 million unique TCR sequences.

PCR involved 60 Vbeta and 13 Jbeta primers. Some clones are missing from TCRdb's copy, which holds only in-frame ones; the method was immunoSEQ multiplex PCR. In the table there are some 180,000 clones, around 75% of which are singletons. Findings of the study overall: A later examination showed that TCR association rates differed by HLA locus, with DRB1 most and HLA-C fewest. HLA alleles showed associations with fewer than 20,000 TCR beta sequences in a later analysis, at a 0.05 false discovery rate.

Sequencing used PBMCs. This chain connects TRBV27 to TRBJ2-7; 9 bases map to TRBD1. The TCR comes from a male donor in good health and CMV-seronegative. The CDR3 is CASSSSTGGTYEQYF. The CDR3 coding sequence is TGTGCCAGCAGTTCCTCGACAGGGGGGACCTACGAGCAGTACTTC.